Following are 23 T cell receptor beta chains from one sample sequenced in a study of blood T cells in healthy people across ages. Sample-barcoded 5' priming and a J-beta primer mix drove a second PCR of about 7 to 11 cycles. TCRdb reanalysed the 5' RACE reads using MiXCR and keeps one entry per CDR3 protein. The data show 760,000 or so distinct CDR3 sequences, with about 25% seen just once and more than 8% held by the top ten. These same data were also listed under a study on T cells of mothers and their children.

Input material: blood. These TCRs come from a boy aged 5-17 years in good health.

This clonotype was seen more than once but under ten times. V and J are TRBV3-1 and TRBJ1-2, with D perhaps matching TRBD1 (5 bases). Germline V gene lookup returns CDR1 LGHDT and CDR2 YNNKEL (reference sequence). V was cut by 1 base and J by 4 bases, with 10 bases left in between. The CDR3 length is 14 residues. CDR3 coding DNA: TGTGCCAGCAGCCAAGTAACAACAGGCTATGGCTACACCTTC. It is translated as CASSQVTTGYGYTF.

This clonotype was counted once. This chain connects TRBV29-1 to TRBJ2-3; maybe TRBD2 (5 bases). In germline, CDR1 is SQVTM, CDR2 ANQGSEA. V gave up 0 bases and J gave up 5 bases, with 18 bases separating them. CDR3 length equals 16 residues. CDR3 region: CSVEDLASKRIDTQYF. The CDR3 nucleotides read TGCAGCGTTGAAGATTTGGCTAGCAAGCGTATAGATACGCAGTATTTT.

The genes are TRBV12-5 and TRBJ2-2; TRBD1 agrees at 7 bases. With V trimmed by 6 bases and J by 4 bases, 8 bases remained unmatched. CDR1 LGHNT and CDR2 FRNRAP come from the germline V gene. The CDR3 totals 15 residues. CDR3 bases: TGTGCTAGTGGAGCAGACAGGGTGCGCACCGGGGAGCTGTTTTTT. Its translation: CASGADRVRTGELFF. Supplemented by reference TRBV12-5 and TRBJ2-2, the full variable domain reads DARVTQTPRHKVTEMGQEVTMRCQPILGHNTVFWYRQTMMQGLELLAYFRNRAPLDDSGMPKDRFSAEMPDATLATLKIQPSEPRDSAVYFCASGADRVRTGELFFGEGSRLTVL.

This chain links TRBV20-1 with TRBJ2-5; 7 nucleotides agree with TRBD2. V shed 5 bases, J shed 4 bases, and the junction held 10 bases outside the gene matches. The CDR3 contains 14 residues. CDR1 is DFQATT, CDR2 SNEGSKA, per germline (reference sequence). The CDR3 region is CSAHRGEARETQYF. In DNA form, the CDR3 reads TGCAGTGCTCACCGGGGGGAGGCACGAGAGACCCAGTACTTC.

This clonotype was seen only once. The chain combines TRBV7-2 with TRBJ1-1; no firm D call. Germline-derived CDR1 and CDR2 are SGHTA and FQGNSA. The V end lost 1 base, the J end lost 5 bases, and 8 bases lay between the germline ends. CDR3 length: 13 amino acids. The CDR3 sequence: CASSLGRQTEAFF. The CDR3 coding sequence is TGTGCCAGCAGCTTAGGAAGACAAACTGAAGCTTTCTTT.

The CDR3 bases are TGTGCCACCAGCAGAGATCGGGGGGCTCAAGAGACCCAGTACTTC. Its protein product is CATSRDRGAQETQYF. The chain carries TRBV15 and TRBJ2-5, with D possibly being TRBD2 (7 bases). The CDR3 runs 15 residues. V was cut by 0 bases and J by 2 bases, with 10 bases left in between. Looked up from germline, CDR1 is LNHNV and CDR2 is YYDKDF (reference sequence).

This clonotype has a handful of counts. No conserved phenylalanine or tryptophan is present at the end of the CDR3, so a read error is the likely explanation. The chain links TRBV4-2 to TRBJ1-2, with D possibly being TRBD1 (5 bases). The CDR3 has 13 residues. The V gene's germline CDR1 is LGHNA and CDR2 YNFKEQ. The ends were cut back, 4 bases at V and 4 bases at J, with 10 bases in the middle. CDR3 protein: CASSRGESYGYTI. In DNA form, the CDR3 reads TGTGCCAGCAGCCGGGGGGAAAGCTATGGCTACACCATC.

This clonotype showed up just a few times. V usage is TRBV29-1 and J usage is TRBJ1-1; no clear D. Germline CDR1 is SQVTM and CDR2 is ANQGSEA. V was cut by 2 bases and J by 5 bases, with 12 bases left in between. The CDR3 has 13 residues. The CDR3 DNA reads as TGCAGCGTTGAAAGCGGTGGTGGGACTGAAGCTTTCTTT. Amino acids: CSVESGGGTEAFF.

This clonotype was counted only a few times. The chain links TRBV5-8 to TRBJ1-6; 7 bases agree with TRBD1. Germline trimming cut 5 bases from V and 0 bases from J; bases unmatched to any gene: 11. Germline V lookup: CDR1 SGHTS, CDR2 YDEGEE. CDR3 size: 18 residues. The CDR3 region is CASRSGTAESSYNSPLHF. CDR3 bases: TGTGCCAGCAGATCCGGGACAGCCGAAAGCTCCTATAATTCACCCCTCCACTTT.

This rearrangement joins TRBV28 to TRBJ2-1; D ambiguous. The CDR3 is made up of 12 amino acids. In germline, CDR1 is MDHEN, CDR2 SYDVKM. Trimming pared 2 bases from V and 10 bases from J, leaving 9 bases between. The CDR3 protein is CASSLNGREQFF. DNA for the CDR3: TGTGCCAGCAGTTTAAATGGCAGGGAGCAGTTCTTC. The complete variable domain, with remaining parts taken from reference TRBV28 and TRBJ2-1, reads DVKVTQSSRYLVKRTGEKVFLECVQDMDHENMFWYRQDPGLGLRLIYFSYDVKMKEKGDIPEGYSVSREKKERFSLILESASTNQTSMYLCASSLNGREQFFGPGTRLTVL.

V gene TRBV15 combines with J gene TRBJ1-2; 10 bases are a match to TRBD1. The CDR3 consists of 17 residues. With V trimmed by 9 bases and J by 5 bases, 18 bases remained unmatched. Germline CDR1 reads LNHNV; CDR2 reads YYDKDF (reference sequence). The CDR3 DNA reads TGTGCCACGACCGGAGACAGGGGGCCCGGGGGTGTTTATGGCTACACCTTC. Its translation is CATTGDRGPGGVYGYTF.

The rearrangement joins TRBV7-2 to TRBJ2-5; 7 bases align to TRBD2. The CDR3 runs to 15 residues. Trimming cost V 5 bases and J 0 bases; bases outside gene matches: 6. The V gene's germline CDR1 is SGHTA and CDR2 FQGNSA. CDR3 coding DNA: TGTGCCAGCAGCGAGGGACTACCGTACCAAGAGACCCAGTACTTC. Amino acids: CASSEGLPYQETQYF.

This chain uses TRBV12-3 or TRBV12-4 with TRBJ2-1; 7 bases align to TRBD2. The J segment lost 13 bases and the V segment lost 2 bases, leaving 8 bases of the junction unmatched. The CDR3 has 13 amino acids. The CDR3 sequence is CASSLSGGEGQFF. CDR3 coding DNA: TGTGCCAGCAGTTTATCTGGCGGGGAGGGACAGTTCTTC.

This clonotype came up a few times. The chain recombines TRBV9 with TRBJ2-1, with no clear D. CDR1 SGDLS and CDR2 YYNGEE come from the germline V gene. The V and J ends lost 4 bases and 0 bases respectively, with 11 bases between them. This CDR3 has 15 residues. The DNA for the CDR3 is TGTGCCAGCAGCCCTTTCACTGTCTCCTACAATGAGCAGTTCTTC. It yields the protein CASSPFTVSYNEQFF.

In this sample, this clonotype turned up a few times. The chain has TRBV25-1 and TRBJ2-5, with no clear D. The CDR3 sequence is 13 residues long. CDR1 and CDR2 (germline): MGHDK, SYGVNS. V gave up 3 bases and J gave up 3 bases, with 8 bases separating them. The CDR3 DNA is TGTGCCAGCAGTGATCACGTGGAAGAGACCCAGTACTTC. Encoded protein: CASSDHVEETQYF. Full variable domain (rest looked up from reference TRBV25-1 and TRBJ2-5): EADIYQTPRYLVIGTGKKITLECSQTMGHDKMYWYQQDPGMELHLIHYSYGVNSTEKGDLSSESTVSRIRTEHFPLTLESARPSHTSQYLCASSDHVEETQYFGPGTRLLVL.

The V call is TRBV7-9, the J call TRBJ2-5; D is possibly TRBD2 (6 bases). The end of the DNA is better explained by TRBJ2-1, so the J call may be wrong. CDR3 size: 13 residues. Germline V CDR1 and CDR2: SEHNR, FQNEAQ (reference sequence). The CDR3 DNA reads as TGTGCCAGCAGCTTAGTGCGGGGCGATGAGCAGTTCTTC. This codes for CASSLVRGDEQFF.

A few counts support this clonotype. This sequence joins TRBV28 and TRBJ1-4; possibly TRBD1 for D (5 bases). Trimming stripped 1 base from V and 15 bases from J, with 15 bases between. Germline assignment: CDR1 MDHEN and CDR2 SYDVKM. This CDR3 has 13 amino acids. CDR3 DNA sequence: TGTGCCAGCAGTTTATTTTTCCAGGGTAGTTTGTTTTTT. This encodes CASSLFFQGSLFF.

The CDR3 DNA sequence: TGTGCCAGCACCCCTCCGGACAGTCCCGAAGATACGCAGTATTTT. Its translation is CASTPPDSPEDTQYF. The chain combines TRBV5-6 with TRBJ2-3, with D possibly being TRBD1 (6 bases). The germline V and J ends were trimmed by 6 bases and 5 bases, with 19 bases remaining between them. CDR1 and CDR2 from the germline V gene are SGHDT and YYEEEE. This CDR3 region has 15 residues.

This clonotype was seen a handful of times. This sequence joins TRBV28 and TRBJ2-1, with D perhaps matching TRBD1 (6 bases). V lost 10 bases, J lost 2 bases, and 15 bases lay in between. The CDR3 is 14 residues long. Germline assignment: CDR1 MDHEN and CDR2 SYDVKM. As DNA, the CDR3 is TGTGCCACCTTATCACAGGGAGCCTACAATGAGCAGTTCTTC. This sequence encodes CATLSQGAYNEQFF.

The chain carries TRBV18 and TRBJ1-5; 8 bases are shared with TRBD1. Germline V lookup: CDR1 KGHSH, CDR2 LQKENI. The CDR3 is 15 amino acids. After removal of 3 bases from V and 4 bases from J, the junction contained 5 bases not matched to a gene. The CDR3 DNA reads TGTGCCAGCTCACCGGACAGGGTTGGGAATCAGCCCCAGCATTTT. Translation gives CASSPDRVGNQPQHF.

V and J are TRBV15 and TRBJ1-4; unclear D gene. Germline lookup yields CDR1 LNHNV and CDR2 YYDKDF (reference sequence). The V end was cut by 0 bases, the J end by 5 bases, with 10 bases between. The CDR3 loop spans 15 amino acids. The CDR3 DNA reads as TGTGCCACCAGCAGAGATCCCAGTTCCAATGAAAAACTGTTTTTT. Protein product: CATSRDPSSNEKLFF.

The chain links TRBV21-1 to TRBJ2-1. TRBV21-1 is annotated as a pseudogene. The length of the CDR3 is 15 residues. The CDR3 region has the DNA TGTGCCAGCAGCAAAGGCCACGATGAGAGGAATGAGCAGTTCTTC. This translates into CASSKGHDERNEQFF.

The rearrangement links TRBV2 to TRBJ2-3; D is unresolved. CDR3 length: 15 residues. In germline, CDR1 is SNHLY, CDR2 FYNNEI. The V gene lost 5 bases and the J gene lost 2 bases, with 14 bases spanning the gap. The CDR3, as DNA: TGTGCCAGCAGTTATACTAAACACCCCACAGATACGCAGTATTTT. Amino acids: CASSYTKHPTDTQYF.